One sample yielded the 27 T cell receptor beta chains listed below, sequenced in a study of T cell responses to AZD1222 COVID-19 vaccine. Clones were read by immunoSEQ multiplex PCR, and TCRdb kept only the in-frame ones, dropping some. Altogether about 130,000 clones are present, approximately 90% being singletons, with the ten largest covering 1.1%. This sample comprised peripheral blood, obtained 28 days after the second AZD1222 dose. Every receptor here comes from an adult who received the AZD1222 COVID-19 vaccine.

The chain carries TRBV9 and TRBJ1-2; tentative D call: TRBD1 (5 bases). This CDR3 has 14 residues. Deletions cut 0 bases from V and 7 bases from J, with 13 bases between. Germline values: CDR1 SGDLS, CDR2 YYNGEE. Written as DNA, the CDR3 is TGTGCCAGCAGCGTAGCTATAGGGGCAGGTGGCTACACCTTC. This sequence encodes CASSVAIGAGGYTF.

This chain links TRBV12-5 with TRBJ2-3, with TRBD2 matching over 14 bases. The CDR3 has 16 amino acids. V was pared by 1 base and J by 3 bases, with 0 bases of the junction left unmatched. Germline values: CDR1 LGHNT, CDR2 FRNRAP. The CDR3 sequence: CASGLGLAGGTDTQYF. Here the CDR3 DNA reads TGTGCTAGTGGTTTGGGACTAGCGGGAGGGACAGATACGCAGTATTTT.

V is TRBV20-1 and J is TRBJ2-3, with D maybe TRBD1 (5 bases). CDR3 length: 11 residues. V lost 6 bases to trimming and J lost 5 bases, with 9 bases between them. In germline, CDR1 is DFQATT, CDR2 SNEGSKA (reference sequence). CDR3 nucleotide sequence: TGCAGTGCCCCTAGGGGAGATACGCAGTATTTT. Translation gives CSAPRGDTQYF.

The V gene is TRBV12-5, the J gene TRBJ1-5; tentative D call: TRBD1 (6 bases). V was cut by 0 bases and J by 3 bases, with 15 bases left in between. Germline CDR1 and CDR2: LGHNT and FRNRAP. The CDR3 totals 17 residues. The DNA for the CDR3 is TGTGCTAGTGGTTTGGTGAGGACAGATAGCTTCAATCAGCCCCAGCATTTT. Residues: CASGLVRTDSFNQPQHF.

The CDR3 protein is CASSYREGRTDTQYF. CDR3 bases: TGTGCCAGCAGTTATCGTGAGGGGAGGACAGATACGCAGTATTTT. This chain connects TRBV6-5 to TRBJ2-3; tentative D call: TRBD2 (6 bases). Germline V CDR1 and CDR2: MNHEY, SVGAGI. The CDR3 runs 15 residues. Trimming shortened V by 3 bases and J by 3 bases, and 13 bases separated the two germline ends.

V and J are TRBV7-9 and TRBJ2-7; D unclear. Trimming removed 1 base at V and 3 bases at J, with 13 bases between. CDR1 SEHNR and CDR2 FQNEAQ come from the germline V gene (reference sequence). The CDR3 runs 15 residues. CDR3 loop: CASSLGRTGLYEQYF. CDR3 bases: TGTGCCAGCAGCTTAGGCCGAACCGGGCTCTACGAGCAGTACTTC.

J is TRBJ1-1 and V is TRBV12-3 or TRBV12-4, with TRBD1 identical over 10 bases. Unmatched junction bases numbered 1, after V lost 3 bases and J lost 6 bases. The CDR3 covers 13 residues. The DNA of the CDR3 is TGTGCCAGCAGTTTCGGACAGGGGGCTGAAGCTTTCTTT. Its translation is CASSFGQGAEAFF.

The V call is TRBV29-1, the J call TRBJ2-7; D is perhaps TRBD1 or TRBD2 (5 bases each). V was cut by 5 bases and J by 0 bases, with 14 bases left in between. The germline CDR1 and CDR2 sequences are SQVTM and ANQGSEA. This CDR3 contains 14 residues. CDR3 residues: CSVLWDADSYEQYF. The CDR3 DNA follows: TGCAGCGTTTTGTGGGACGCCGACTCCTACGAGCAGTACTTC.

This chain links TRBV2 with TRBJ2-7; D call uncertain. Trimming removed 3 bases at V and 0 bases at J, with 6 bases between. Germline V gene lookup returns CDR1 SNHLY and CDR2 FYNNEI. This CDR3 region has 13 residues. CDR3 nucleotides: TGTGCCAGCAGTGATACCTCCTCCTACGAGCAGTACTTC. Residues: CASSDTSSYEQYF.

The CDR3 sequence: CASSPQTPTSTEAFF. The CDR3 DNA follows: TGCGCCAGCAGCCCCCAGACTCCTACGAGCACTGAAGCTTTCTTT. The V gene is TRBV5-1, the J gene TRBJ1-1; no firm D call. Germline CDR1 and CDR2: SGHRS and YFSETQ. CDR3 length: 15 residues. Deletions cut 4 bases from V and 4 bases from J, with 17 bases between. The full variable domain, completed using reference TRBV5-1 and TRBJ1-1, is KAGVTQTPRYLIKTRGQQVTLSCSPISGHRSVSWYQQTPGQGLQFLFEYFSETQRNKGNFPGRFSGRQFSNSRSEMNVSTLELGDSALYLCASSPQTPTSTEAFFGQGTRLTVV.

This clone appeared once. This chain uses TRBV19 with TRBJ2-1; 10 bases match TRBD2. V trimming: 5 bases; J trimming: 6 bases; junction bases outside the gene matches: 7. Per the germline V gene, CDR1 is LNHDA and CDR2 is SQIVND (reference sequence). This CDR3 is built from 15 residues. The CDR3, as DNA: TGTGCCAGTAGTCCCCTAGCGGGAGCCGGCAATGAGCAGTTCTTC. Translated, it gives CASSPLAGAGNEQFF.

The rearrangement links TRBV2 to TRBJ2-5, with 11 bases identical to TRBD2. The CDR3 runs to 15 residues. CDR1 and CDR2 (germline): SNHLY, FYNNEI. V lost 6 bases and J lost 5; bases outside the gene matches: 8. The CDR3 loop is CASRPLAGAPETQYF. The CDR3 nucleotides are TGTGCCAGCAGACCACTAGCGGGAGCTCCGGAGACCCAGTACTTC.

V and J are TRBV5-1 and TRBJ1-5; TRBD1 aligns across 7 bases. There are 18 residues in the CDR3. V was pared by 5 bases and J by 5 bases, with 19 bases of the junction left unmatched. Germline assignment: CDR1 SGHRS and CDR2 YFSETQ. The CDR3 sequence is CASSFLIPDRVLDQPQHF. The CDR3 coding sequence is TGCGCCAGCAGTTTCCTGATCCCCGACAGGGTCCTCGATCAGCCCCAGCATTTT.

The chain combines TRBV18 with TRBJ2-1, with 8 nucleotides matching TRBD2. The CDR3 totals 14 residues. Germline V CDR1 and CDR2: KGHSH, LQKENI. Losses at the gene ends were 8 bases for V and 6 bases for J; bases not matched to a gene: 9. The CDR3 DNA is TGTGCCAGCCATCCGGGACTAGTCGGCAATGAGCAGTTCTTC. Translated: CASHPGLVGNEQFF.

The genes are TRBV20-1 and TRBJ1-1; tentative D call: TRBD1 (6 bases). Germline V gene sequence: CDR1 DFQATT, CDR2 SNEGSKA (reference sequence). V lost 3 bases to trimming and J lost 6 bases, with 14 bases between them. This CDR3 is built from 13 residues. The CDR3 coding sequence is TGCAGTGCTAGTCTTGGCAGGGGCCCTGAAGCTTTCTTT. Amino acids: CSASLGRGPEAFF.

This sequence joins TRBV9 and TRBJ1-2, with D unresolved. The CDR3 runs to 15 residues. Per germline, CDR1 SGDLS and CDR2 YYNGEE. V was cut by 2 bases and J by 4 bases, with 15 bases left in between. CDR3 sequence reads: CASSVYDLLGYGYTF. The CDR3 DNA is TGTGCCAGCAGCGTTTACGACTTGCTGGGCTATGGCTACACCTTC.

This chain links TRBV3-1 (or the pseudogene TRBV3-2) with TRBJ1-2; TRBD1 aligns across 9 bases. The V segment lost 3 bases and the J segment 4 bases; nucleotides outside the gene matches: 9. This CDR3 has 16 residues. Per germline, CDR1 LGHDT and CDR2 YNNKEL (reference sequence). The DNA for the CDR3 is TGTGCCAGCAGCCAGGGACAGGGAATCGGGGGCTATGGCTACACCTTC. Translating it yields CASSQGQGIGGYGYTF.

This sequence joins TRBV3-1 (or the pseudogene TRBV3-2) and TRBJ1-5, with unresolved D. CDR1 and CDR2 from the germline V gene are LGHDT and YNNKEL (reference sequence). The CDR3 totals 15 residues. V was trimmed by 1 base and J by 0 bases, leaving 7 bases between them. The CDR3 coding sequence is TGTGCCAGCAGCCAAGTCGTATATAGCAATCAGCCCCAGCATTTT. Translation gives CASSQVVYSNQPQHF.

This clone was seen more than once but under ten times. This rearrangement joins TRBV27 to TRBJ1-2, with 7 bases lining up with TRBD1. From germline, CDR1 is MNHEY and CDR2 SMNVEV (reference sequence). The CDR3 has 14 amino acids. The ends lost 5 bases at V and 4 bases at J; junction bases unmatched: 7. The CDR3 protein is CASSRDSGGYGYTF. DNA for the CDR3: TGTGCCAGCAGTCGGGACAGTGGGGGCTATGGCTACACCTTC.

DNA for the CDR3: TGTGCCAGCACCCAGGACAGGGGGCATTACGAGCAGTACTTC. Translation gives CASTQDRGHYEQYF. The chain is built from TRBV2 and TRBJ2-7; TRBD1 agrees at 11 bases. From germline, CDR1 is SNHLY and CDR2 FYNNEI. The CDR3 is made up of 14 amino acids. With V trimmed by 7 bases and J by 4 bases, 6 bases remained unmatched. The entire variable domain, with the rest obtained from reference TRBV2 and TRBJ2-7, is as follows: EPEVTQTPSHQVTQMGQEVILRCVPISNHLYFYWYRQILGQKVEFLVSFYNNEISEKSEIFDDQFSVERPDGSNFTLKIRSTKLEDSAMYFCASTQDRGHYEQYFGPGTRLTVT.

The chain recombines TRBV4-1 with TRBJ2-3, with a possible D match to TRBD1 (5 bases). CDR1 MGHRA and CDR2 YSYEKL come from the germline V gene. V lost 5 bases and J 2 bases, leaving 17 bases between the germline ends. CDR3 length equals 16 residues. The CDR3 DNA sequence: TGCGCCAGCAGCTCAGAACACAGGACCACCACAGATACGCAGTATTTT. This translates into CASSSEHRTTTDTQYF.

V usage is TRBV5-6 and J usage is TRBJ2-7; D gene unclear. CDR3 length equals 14 residues. V gave up 0 bases and J gave up 4 bases, with 11 bases separating them. Germline CDR1 and CDR2: SGHDT and YYEEEE. The DNA for the CDR3 is TGTGCCAGCAGCTTGGATTCGTGGGGTTACGAGCAGTACTTC. This sequence encodes CASSLDSWGYEQYF.

This sequence joins TRBV29-1 and TRBJ2-7, with TRBD2 matching over 8 bases. V trimming: 2 bases; J trimming: 0 bases; junction bases outside the gene matches: 3. The CDR3 consists of 14 residues. Germline CDR1 reads SQVTM; CDR2 reads ANQGSEA. In nucleotides, the CDR3 is TGCAGCGTTGAATCACTAGCGGTCTCCTACGAGCAGTACTTC. As protein: CSVESLAVSYEQYF.

The chain uses TRBV11-2 and TRBJ2-5; tentative D call: TRBD2 (5 bases). V lost 3 bases and J 4 bases, leaving 6 bases between the germline ends. Germline values: CDR1 SGHAT, CDR2 FQNNGV. The CDR3 loop spans 12 amino acids. This CDR3 reads CASSFAGETQYF. DNA for the CDR3: TGTGCCAGCAGCTTTGCGGGAGAGACCCAGTACTTC. Supplemented by reference TRBV11-2 and TRBJ2-5, the full variable domain reads EAGVAQSPRYKIIEKRQSVAFWCNPISGHATLYWYQQILGQGPKLLIQFQNNGVVDDSQLPKDRFSAERLKGVDSTLKIQPAKLEDSAVYLCASSFAGETQYFGPGTRLLVL.

This clone showed up many times. The CDR3 loop is CASSQEEETQYF. Here the CDR3 DNA reads TGTGCCAGCAGCCAAGAGGAGGAGACCCAGTACTTC. The V call is TRBV14, the J call TRBJ2-5; no clear D gene. Germline V CDR1 and CDR2: SGHDN, FVKESK. V lost 0 bases and J lost 5, with 4 bases in between. CDR3 length: 12 amino acids.

The genes are TRBV7-8 and TRBJ1-4; a possible D gene is TRBD1 (5 bases). The CDR3 loop spans 13 amino acids. V shed 1 base and J shed 8 bases, with 8 bases lying between them. Germline loops: CDR1 SGHVS, CDR2 FQNEAQ. The CDR3, as DNA: TGTGCCAGCAGCTTAGGTGGGGGGGAAAAACTGTTTTTT. As protein: CASSLGGGEKLFF.

The chain links TRBV27 to TRBJ2-3; tentative D call: TRBD2 (5 bases). CDR3 length equals 14 residues. The germline gives CDR1 MNHEY, CDR2 SMNVEV (reference sequence). V dropped 4 bases and J dropped 2 bases, with 10 bases sitting between them. The CDR3 DNA reads TGTGCCAGCAGTTACGGACTTCCCACAGATACGCAGTATTTT. This translates into CASSYGLPTDTQYF.